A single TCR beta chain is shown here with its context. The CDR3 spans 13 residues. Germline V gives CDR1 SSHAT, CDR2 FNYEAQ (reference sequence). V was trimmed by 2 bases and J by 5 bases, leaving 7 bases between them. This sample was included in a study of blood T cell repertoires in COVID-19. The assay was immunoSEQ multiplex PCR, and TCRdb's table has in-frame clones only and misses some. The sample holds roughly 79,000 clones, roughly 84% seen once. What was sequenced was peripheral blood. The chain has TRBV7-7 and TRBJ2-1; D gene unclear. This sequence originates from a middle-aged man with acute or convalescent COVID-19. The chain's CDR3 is CASSLSENNEQFF. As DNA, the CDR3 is TGTGCCAGCAGCTTATCGGAGAACAATGAGCAGTTCTTC.